The 20 T cell receptor beta chains given below trace back to one sample, sequenced in a study of OX40 agonist ivuxolimab in advanced cancers. The repertoire was sequenced with immunoSEQ multiplex PCR; TCRdb's copy has only in-frame clones and lacks some. The sample lists about 110,000 clones; 91% were seen once. The sample consisted of CD4+ or CD8+ T cells sorted from blood, taken in a trial of the OX40 agonist ivuxolimab. These receptors originate from an adult with an advanced solid tumor such as melanoma, head and neck, liver or kidney cancer.

This rearrangement joins TRBV6-5 to TRBJ2-7; D perhaps matches TRBD2 (6 bases). CDR3 size: 12 residues. Trimming stripped 9 bases from V and 5 bases from J, with 14 bases between. Per the germline V gene, CDR1 is MNHEY and CDR2 is SVGAGI. CDR3 in amino acids: CASARGWNEQYF. In nucleotides, the CDR3 is TGTGCCAGTGCTCGGGGGTGGAACGAGCAGTACTTC.

This chain joins TRBV11-2 and TRBJ2-7; 7 bases are a match to TRBD1. Germline V CDR1 and CDR2: SGHAT, FQNNGV. This CDR3 contains 14 residues. Trimming cost V 5 bases and J 1 base; bases outside gene matches: 5. CDR3 sequence: CASSPTTGSYEQYF. CDR3 DNA: TGTGCCAGCAGCCCGACGACAGGGTCCTACGAGCAGTACTTC.

V and J are TRBV5-1 and TRBJ1-3; possibly TRBD1 for D (5 bases). V was pared by 3 bases and J by 1 base, with 11 bases between. Germline V gene sequence: CDR1 SGHRS, CDR2 YFSETQ. The CDR3 has 15 amino acids. The CDR3 spells CASSSAGESGNTIYF. The CDR3, as DNA: TGCGCCAGCAGCTCGGCGGGGGAATCTGGAAACACCATATATTTT.

The V and J genes are TRBV7-3 and TRBJ2-5; 11 positions match TRBD2. The germline V gene has CDR1 SGHTA and CDR2 FQGTGA. The V and J ends lost 5 bases and 4 bases, in that order; junction bases with no gene match: 9. The CDR3 runs 16 residues. The CDR3 DNA follows: TGTGCCAGCAGCCCACTCCCAGGACTAGCGGGAGAGACCCAGTACTTC. It codes for CASSPLPGLAGETQYF.

The genes are TRBV6-1 and TRBJ2-7; 7 nucleotides agree with TRBD1. The CDR3 loop spans 15 amino acids. V gave up 2 bases and J gave up 3 bases; unmatched junction bases: 7. Germline CDR1 MNHNS, CDR2 SASEGT. CDR3 nucleotides: TGTGCCAGCAGTGAATATGGGGGACAGAGCTACGAGCAGTACTTC. Its translation is CASSEYGGQSYEQYF.

The chain is built from TRBV15 and TRBJ2-7, with D unclear. V dropped 1 base and J dropped 6 bases, with 13 bases sitting between them. The CDR3 sequence is 14 residues long. Germline-derived CDR1 and CDR2 are LNHNV and YYDKDF (reference sequence). Written as DNA, the CDR3 is TGTGCCACCAGCAGAGCAAACTCGGAGTTCGAGCAGTACTTC. Encoded protein: CATSRANSEFEQYF.

This chain uses TRBV7-6 with TRBJ1-4, with D unclear. The CDR3 is 15 amino acids. Germline V gene lookup returns CDR1 SGHVS and CDR2 FNYEAQ. V was pared by 1 base and J by 7 bases, with 13 bases between. Here the CDR3 DNA reads TGTGCCAGCAGCTTAGGTCCGGGCGCGAGTGAAAAACTGTTTTTT. This translates into CASSLGPGASEKLFF. The whole variable domain, remainder taken from reference TRBV7-6 and TRBJ1-4, is GAGVSQSPRYKVTKRGQDVALRCDPISGHVSLYWYRQALGQGPEFLTYFNYEAQQDKSGLPNDRFSAERPEGSISTLTIQRTEQRDSAMYRCASSLGPGASEKLFFGSGTQLSVL.

The chain couples TRBV6-1 to TRBJ1-2; D call uncertain. V dropped 8 bases and J dropped 3 bases, with 10 bases sitting between them. This CDR3 is built from 12 residues. Germline CDR1 and CDR2: MNHNS and SASEGT. CDR3 protein: CASSVGDYGYTF. The CDR3 DNA is TGTGCCAGCTCCGTCGGAGACTATGGCTACACCTTC.

The rearrangement links TRBV7-9 to TRBJ1-2; 9 bases align to TRBD1. Germline lookup yields CDR1 SEHNR and CDR2 FQNEAQ (reference sequence). J lost 8 bases, V lost 5 bases, and 6 bases had no gene match. There are 13 residues in the CDR3. The CDR3 nucleotides are TGTGCCAGCAGCGCACAGGGGGCCGGAGGCTACACCTTC. Encoded protein: CASSAQGAGGYTF.

The chain uses TRBV5-1 and TRBJ2-3; the match to TRBD2 covers 9 bases. This CDR3 comprises 16 residues. Losses at the gene ends were 5 bases for V and 0 bases for J; bases not matched to a gene: 7. Germline V lookup: CDR1 SGHRS, CDR2 YFSETQ. CDR3 sequence reads: CASSFRTSGSTDTQYF. The CDR3, as DNA: TGCGCCAGCAGTTTCAGAACTAGCGGGAGCACAGATACGCAGTATTTT. The variable domain in full, with the rest retrieved from reference TRBV5-1 and TRBJ2-3, is KAGVTQTPRYLIKTRGQQVTLSCSPISGHRSVSWYQQTPGQGLQFLFEYFSETQRNKGNFPGRFSGRQFSNSRSEMNVSTLELGDSALYLCASSFRTSGSTDTQYFGPGTRLTVL.

The V and J genes are TRBV5-4 and TRBJ1-6, with 7 bases aligning to TRBD1. This CDR3 is built from 15 residues. Germline CDR1 reads SGHNT; CDR2 reads YYREEE (reference sequence). V shed 4 bases and J 6 bases; nucleotides not matched to a gene: 7. CDR3 protein: CASSPPGQPNSPLHF. The CDR3 DNA is TGTGCCAGCAGCCCGCCGGGACAGCCTAATTCACCCCTCCACTTT.

The chain combines TRBV7-3 with TRBJ1-1, with D uncertain. In germline, CDR1 is SGHTA, CDR2 FQGTGA. The CDR3 contains 15 residues. Trimming removed 5 bases from V and 1 base from J, with 14 bases in between. As DNA, the CDR3 is TGTGCCAGCAGCCGAAATGGGGTTGAGAACACTGAAGCTTTCTTT. It encodes CASSRNGVENTEAFF. Together with reference TRBV7-3 and TRBJ1-1, the CDR3 gives the full variable domain: GAGVSQTPSNKVTEKGKYVELRCDPISGHTALYWYRQSLGQGPEFLIYFQGTGAADDSGLPNDRFFAVRPEGSVSTLKIQRTERGDSAVYLCASSRNGVENTEAFFGQGTRLTVV.

The chain uses TRBV29-1 and TRBJ2-2; 8 positions agree with TRBD1. The CDR3 runs 14 residues. CDR1 is SQVTM and CDR2 is ANQGSEA in the germline V gene. With 8 bases clipped from V and 3 bases from J, the junction kept 8 bases outside the gene matches. CDR3 sequence reads: CSTRQGRDTGELFF. Written as DNA, the CDR3 is TGCAGCACTCGACAGGGGAGAGACACCGGGGAGCTGTTTTTT.

This clone has just one count. The CDR3 bases are TGTGCCAGCAGCTTAAACCGGGGGGATGAGCAGTTCTTC. Protein: CASSLNRGDEQFF. The rearrangement joins TRBV7-6 to TRBJ2-1, with 7 bases that match TRBD2. V shed 2 bases, J shed 8 bases, and the junction held 3 bases outside the gene matches. Germline V CDR1 and CDR2: SGHVS, FNYEAQ. The CDR3 sequence is 13 residues long.

The V and J genes are TRBV19 and TRBJ1-5; D is possibly TRBD1 (5 bases). CDR3 length: 15 residues. Germline V CDR1 and CDR2: LNHDA, SQIVND (reference sequence). V was clipped by 6 bases and J by 3 bases, with 15 bases between them. The CDR3 bases are TGTGCCAGTAGGTGGGACGCCCAATACAATCAGCCCCAGCATTTT. This sequence encodes CASRWDAQYNQPQHF. Full variable domain (rest looked up from reference TRBV19 and TRBJ1-5): DGGITQSPKYLFRKEGQNVTLSCEQNLNHDAMYWYRQDPGQGLRLIYYSQIVNDFQKGDIAEGYSVSREKKESFPLTVTSAQKNPTAFYLCASRWDAQYNQPQHFGDGTRLSIL.

This clone was found once. The chain carries TRBV18 and TRBJ2-3; 11 bases align to TRBD2. Per germline, CDR1 KGHSH and CDR2 LQKENI. V was pared by 3 bases and J by 2 bases, with 13 bases of the junction left unmatched. This CDR3 spans 19 amino acids. The CDR3 nucleotides read TGTGCCAGCTCACCTCTTGTACTAGCGGGAGATTGGTACACAGATACGCAGTATTTT. It translates to CASSPLVLAGDWYTDTQYF. Full variable domain (remainder filled in from reference TRBV18 and TRBJ2-3): NAGVMQNPRHLVRRRGQEARLRCSPMKGHSHVYWYRQLPEEGLKFMVYLQKENIIDESGMPKERFSAEFPKEGPSILRIQQVVRGDSAAYFCASSPLVLAGDWYTDTQYFGPGTRLTVL.

V and J are TRBV7-8 and TRBJ2-5; 7 bases agree with TRBD1. Trimming at V came to 10 bases and at J to 4 bases, leaving 21 bases not matched to a gene. The CDR3 covers 17 residues. The germline CDR1 and CDR2 sequences are SGHVS and FQNEAQ. For the CDR3, the DNA is TGTGCCACCCCTCGCCAGGACAGGAGAACGAGAGGAGAGACCCAGTACTTC. This gives the protein CATPRQDRRTRGETQYF. Combining the CDR3 with reference TRBV7-8 and TRBJ2-5 gives the whole variable domain GAGVSQSPRYKVAKRGQDVALRCDPISGHVSLFWYQQALGQGPEFLTYFQNEAQLDKSGLPSDRFFAERPEGSVSTLKIQRTQQEDSAVYLCATPRQDRRTRGETQYFGPGTRLLVL.

As regards this clone: The sample holds other DNA sequences that translate to the same CDR3. The CDR3 here is CASSLDSRTDTQYF. The CDR3 DNA reads TGTGCCAGCAGCTTAGATAGCCGCACAGATACGCAGTATTTT. The chain employs TRBV7-8 and TRBJ2-3; D uncertain. The CDR3 is 14 amino acids. CDR1 is SGHVS, CDR2 FQNEAQ, per germline. V lost 1 base and J lost 1, with 6 bases in between.

This clone showed up just once. V is TRBV6-5 and J is TRBJ2-1; a possible D gene is TRBD2 (6 bases). V was shortened by 0 bases and J by 2 bases, with 8 bases between the two germline ends. CDR1 is MNHEY and CDR2 is SVGAGI in the germline V gene. The CDR3 consists of 15 residues. The chain's CDR3 is CASSYSGGTYNEQFF. For the CDR3, the DNA is TGTGCCAGCAGTTACTCCGGCGGGACCTACAATGAGCAGTTCTTC.

V and J are TRBV19 and TRBJ2-3; 8 bases are shared with TRBD1. The CDR3 length is 17 residues. The V gene's germline CDR1 is LNHDA and CDR2 SQIVND (reference sequence). The J segment lost 5 bases and the V segment lost 5 bases, leaving 15 bases of the junction unmatched. CDR3 sequence reads: CASSGQGRRGHEDTQYF. For the CDR3, the DNA is TGTGCCAGTAGTGGACAGGGCCGGCGGGGCCACGAAGATACGCAGTATTTT.